This T cell receptor (beta chain) was sequenced during a study of CD8 T cells in ankylosing spondylitis (dated by TCRdb to 2016 to 2017). With respect to the entire study: The study set out to find disease-linked TCR variants by profiling T cell receptor beta repertoires in ankylosing spondylitis patients and healthy donors. In total, the full study cohort was made up of about 99 healthy donors and some 26 ankylosing spondylitis patients. Peripheral blood samples were taken, and synovial fluid was additionally collected from ankylosing spondylitis patients. Broader findings and caveats from the paper: Some TCR beta motif variants had previously been reported in synovial fluid and blood of reactive arthritis patients, which suggested common disease-initiation mechanisms. A TCR beta motif of several highly homologous amino acid variants appeared characteristic of blood from ankylosing spondylitis patients. In peripheral blood, the disease-linked clones were found at relatively low frequencies and had a CD8+ phenotype. Significant enrichment of the disease-linked clones was reported in matched synovial fluid samples from ankylosing spondylitis patients.

The CDR3 measures 15 amino acids from cysteine to phenylalanine. Only the CDR3 DNA stays, 45 bases, in frame from base 1. The germline V gene supplies CDR1 KGHSH and CDR2 LQKENI. V is cut by 5 bases and J by 4 bases, and the space between the germline ends is 17 bases. The sequencer was an Illumina HiSeq 2500. Quantitative 5'-RACE with molecular barcodes was used to prepare TCR beta libraries. Processing in the source paper ran as follows. A new computational method based on a probabilistic model of VDJ rearrangement was used to identify disease-linked TCR variants. In TCRdb, the public reads were trimmed at Q25 with fastp and aligned with MiXCR, with productive beta chains retained. Identical CDR3 protein sequences are pooled into one entry, listed with their most common genes and DNA. These V and J calls derive from TCRdb rather than the authors' analysis. In this sample the table shows hundreds of thousands of distinct CDR3 sequences, 17% of which occur a single time. Over 1% of the sample goes to the ten largest clones.

This clonotype was seen a handful of times. The clone's antigen remains unknown. The sample holds no much larger clone one base away, and base qualities are not on file. The sequence links TRBV18 to TRBJ1-2; the D gene is not confidently resolved. Sample: blood, either unsorted or a sorted T cell fraction (not recorded which). This sequence originates from a male donor with ankylosing spondylitis. The sequenced DNA is TGTGCCAGCTCATCACATCCCTCAACCACCTATGGCTACACCTTC. This codes for CASSSHPSTTYGYTF.